This T cell receptor beta chain was sequenced during a study of a mutant IDH1 vaccine in newly diagnosed glioma. Turning to the study itself: With temozolomide cycles, or 4-6 weeks after radiotherapy alone, vaccination was started.

Germline CDR1 PRHDT, CDR2 FYEKMQ (reference sequence). V gave up 5 bases and J gave up 0 bases, with 14 bases separating them. CDR3 length: 16 residues. Points on this clone: Its antigen is as yet unknown.

Some clones are missing from TCRdb's copy, which holds only in-frame ones; the method was immunoSEQ multiplex PCR. The sample lists about 94,000 clones, around 92% occurring once. Time point in this sample: week 47, end of study. A 20-mer mutant IDH1 peptide at 300 ug was injected subcutaneously with topical imiquimod. The material sequenced was PBMCs, taken from a glioma patient whose treatment included an IDH1 peptide vaccine. The chain carries TRBV13 and TRBJ2-1; no clear D gene. The receptor comes from a woman aged 45-65 years with glioma. DNA of the CDR3: TGTGCCAGCAGCCCCAGACAAGTGAGCTCCTACAATGAGCAGTTCTTC. As protein: CASSPRQVSSYNEQFF. Based on the CDR3 plus reference TRBV13 and TRBJ2-1, the full variable domain is AAGVIQSPRHLIKEKRETATLKCYPIPRHDTVYWYQQGPGQDPQFLISFYEKMQSDKGSIPDRFSAQQFSDYHSELNMSSLELGDSALYFCASSPRQVSSYNEQFFGPGTRLTVL.